One T cell receptor beta chain is described in this entry. The sample comes from a study of T cell responses to AZD1222 COVID-19 vaccine. Study as a whole: Second-dose schedules of about 4 or about 12 weeks were combined.

The data were produced by immunoSEQ multiplex PCR, yet TCRdb's version contains in-frame clones alone and is incomplete. The repertoire holds 45,000 to 55,000 clones, with under 90% as singletons. The V end was cut by 4 bases, the J end by 3 bases, with 19 bases between. The CDR3 is made up of 16 amino acids. From germline, CDR1 is SGHRS and CDR2 YFSETQ. The TCR sequence derives from an adult in good health. V is TRBV5-1 and J is TRBJ2-5; a weak D match, TRBD2 (7 bases). This material consisted of peripheral blood, taken on day 0 of AZD1222 vaccination. CDR3 amino acids: CASSRGGSPGKETQYF. CDR3 bases: TGCGCCAGCAGCAGGGGGGGGTCCCCAGGGAAAGAGACCCAGTACTTC.